These 30 T cell receptor beta chains share one sample of origin, sequenced in a study of beta chain features in type 1 diabetes. Investigators reverse transcribed all isolated RNA, so they sequenced expressed TCRB transcripts. TCRdb's table, derived via immunoSEQ multiplex PCR, lists solely in-frame clones and lacks some. Of hundreds of thousands of clones listed, roughly an eighth are singletons. No antigen has been assigned to these receptors. Study-level results: The study found moderately but significantly shorter TCRB CDR3s in all four CD4+ subsets of Type 1 diabetes patients.

The sequencing sample was made of naive CD4+ T cells from blood. These receptors originate from a young man with type 1 diabetes.

This clone was picked up a small number of times. The CDR3: CASSGVRGTGELFF. Written as DNA, the CDR3 is TGTGCCAGTTCGGGGGTCAGGGGAACCGGGGAGCTGTTTTTT. The V call is TRBV27, the J call TRBJ2-2; D may be TRBD1 or TRBD2 (6 bases each). Trimming shortened V by 9 bases and J by 5 bases, and 16 bases separated the two germline ends. The CDR3 sequence is 14 residues long. Germline CDR1 reads MNHEY; CDR2 reads SMNVEV (reference sequence).

This clone was picked up a small number of times. The chain employs TRBV15 and TRBJ2-7; D might be TRBD2 (6 bases). This CDR3 comprises 15 residues. The germline V gene has CDR1 LNHNV and CDR2 YYDKDF (reference sequence). Trimming stripped 5 bases from V and 4 bases from J, with 18 bases between. The CDR3 sequence is CATSALTRVWYEQYF. CDR3 sequence (DNA): TGTGCCACCAGCGCCCTGACTAGGGTGTGGTACGAGCAGTACTTC.

The table lists this clone with a few counts. The rearrangement uses TRBV14 and TRBJ2-2, with a weak D call TRBD1 (7 bases). The CDR3 loop spans 14 amino acids. Germline values: CDR1 SGHDN, CDR2 FVKESK. V lost 10 bases to trimming and J lost 3 bases, with 15 bases between them. The CDR3 region is CATRRGLDTGELFF. The CDR3 nucleotides are TGTGCCACGCGGAGGGGGCTGGACACCGGGGAGCTGTTTTTT.

This chain connects TRBV25-1 to TRBJ2-7; 11 nucleotides match TRBD1. Per the germline V gene, CDR1 is MGHDK and CDR2 is SYGVNS. CDR3 length equals 12 residues. CDR3 sequence: CGSGTGGSEQYF. CDR3 nucleotides: TGTGGTTCCGGGACAGGGGGGTCCGAGCAGTACTTC.

The chain couples TRBV2 to TRBJ2-5; tentatively, D is TRBD2 (5 bases). The V and J ends lost 7 bases and 3 bases respectively, with 18 bases between them. Germline CDR1 and CDR2: SNHLY and FYNNEI. There are 15 residues in the CDR3. This chain's CDR3 is CASTRDLGREETQYF. DNA of the CDR3: TGTGCCAGCACCCGCGACCTTGGGCGGGAAGAGACCCAGTACTTC.

The chain recombines TRBV4-1 with TRBJ2-2; 10 positions match TRBD1. With V trimmed by 3 bases and J by 3 bases, 4 bases remained unmatched. CDR3 size: 16 residues. The germline V gene has CDR1 MGHRA and CDR2 YSYEKL. The CDR3 DNA reads as TGCGCCAGCAGCCAGAGACAGGGGGCTGACACCGGGGAGCTGTTTTTT. It specifies CASSQRQGADTGELFF.

In this sample, this clone turned up a few times. Other DNA sequences of this sample code for an identical CDR3. V is TRBV9 and J is TRBJ2-5; D not resolved. V lost 2 bases and J 2 bases, leaving 7 bases between the germline ends. This CDR3 region has 13 residues. CDR1 and CDR2 from the germline V gene are SGDLS and YYNGEE. The CDR3 region has the DNA TGTGCCAGCAGCGTGGGCTTACAAGAGACCCAGTACTTC. Its protein product is CASSVGLQETQYF. Using reference TRBV9 and TRBJ2-5 for the parts outside the CDR3, the full variable domain is DSGVTQTPKHLITATGQRVTLRCSPRSGDLSVYWYQQSLDQGLQFLIQYYNGEERAKGNILERFSAQQFPDLHSELNLSSLELGDSALYFCASSVGLQETQYFGPGTRLLVL.

This clone was detected only a few times. V and J are TRBV7-2 and TRBJ2-1, with 8 bases matching TRBD2. CDR1 and CDR2 (germline): SGHTA, FQGNSA. The CDR3 runs 15 residues. V trimming: 3 bases; J trimming: 6 bases; junction bases outside the gene matches: 7. This CDR3 is CASSLLSGGRNEQFF. The DNA of the CDR3 is TGTGCCAGCAGCTTGTTAAGCGGGGGCCGCAATGAGCAGTTCTTC.

This clone occurred a few times. The chain is built from TRBV7-2 and TRBJ1-2; the D gene is possibly TRBD1 (5 bases). V shed 4 bases and J shed 2 bases, with 14 bases lying between them. The CDR3 consists of 15 residues. Per germline, CDR1 SGHTA and CDR2 FQGNSA. The CDR3 sequence is CASSSPLGGNYGYTF. CDR3 in DNA: TGTGCCAGCAGCTCCCCCCTTGGGGGGAACTATGGCTACACCTTC.

The table lists this clone with a few counts. CDR3 bases: TGTGCCAGTAGTATAGAGGTGGCTAGCGGGAGCACAGATACGCAGTATTTT. Encoded protein: CASSIEVASGSTDTQYF. V and J are TRBV19 and TRBJ2-3; TRBD2 agrees at 8 bases. V lost 0 bases to trimming and J lost 0 bases; unmatched junction nucleotides: 5. This CDR3 has 17 amino acids. The V gene's germline CDR1 is LNHDA and CDR2 SQIVND (reference sequence). Full variable domain (missing parts from reference TRBV19 and TRBJ2-3): DGGITQSPKYLFRKEGQNVTLSCEQNLNHDAMYWYRQDPGQGLRLIYYSQIVNDFQKGDIAEGYSVSREKKESFPLTVTSAQKNPTAFYLCASSIEVASGSTDTQYFGPGTRLTVL.

The chain is built from TRBV5-1 and TRBJ1-2; D is unclear. CDR1 and CDR2 (germline): SGHRS, YFSETQ. The CDR3 loop spans 13 amino acids. V lost 2 bases to trimming and J lost 1 base, with 6 bases between them. Written as DNA, the CDR3 is TGCGCCAGCAGCTTTCCGGGTAACTATGGCTACACCTTC. Translated: CASSFPGNYGYTF. The entire variable domain, with the rest obtained from reference TRBV5-1 and TRBJ1-2, is as follows: KAGVTQTPRYLIKTRGQQVTLSCSPISGHRSVSWYQQTPGQGLQFLFEYFSETQRNKGNFPGRFSGRQFSNSRSEMNVSTLELGDSALYLCASSFPGNYGYTFGSGTRLTVV.

The table lists this clone with a few counts. This rearrangement joins TRBV29-1 to TRBJ2-7; D is perhaps TRBD1 (6 bases). Germline CDR1 reads SQVTM; CDR2 reads ANQGSEA. V was trimmed by 5 bases and J by 2 bases, leaving 13 bases between them. The CDR3 totals 13 residues. This CDR3 reads CSVRGTRTYEQYF. The CDR3 DNA reads as TGCAGCGTTAGGGGGACACGGACCTACGAGCAGTACTTC.

With regard to this clone: Other nucleotide sequences from this sample produce the same CDR3. The rearrangement uses TRBV30 and TRBJ2-3; tentative D call: TRBD2 (7 bases). Germline CDR1 is GTSNPN and CDR2 is SVGIG (reference sequence). With 5 bases removed from V and 6 bases from J, the gap between germline ends came to 12 bases. CDR3 length: 12 residues. CDR3 nucleotide sequence: TGTGCCTGGGGAGGGGGGGCGGATACGCAGTATTTT. It translates to CAWGGGADTQYF.

A remark on this clone: One junction end disagrees with the germline gene, perhaps due to a read error. CDR3 nucleotide sequence: TGTGCCAGCAGTTACTCGAAGAAGGACAGTCTGAGCTTT. This translates into CASSYSKKDSLSF. J is TRBJ1-1 and V is TRBV6-6; perhaps TRBD1 as D (6 bases). This CDR3 contains 13 residues. Germline V CDR1 and CDR2: MNHNY, SVGAGI (reference sequence).

The chain is built from TRBV7-9 and TRBJ1-1; 8 nucleotides agree with TRBD1. Germline-derived CDR1 and CDR2 are SEHNR and FQNEAQ (reference sequence). CDR3 size: 16 residues. V lost 3 bases to trimming and J lost 3 bases; unmatched junction nucleotides: 9. CDR3 sequence: CASSFDRGQGDTEAFF. The CDR3 DNA sequence: TGTGCCAGCAGCTTTGACAGAGGACAGGGAGACACTGAAGCTTTCTTT. Complete variable domain (other parts from reference TRBV7-9 and TRBJ1-1): DTGVSQNPRHKITKRGQNVTFRCDPISEHNRLYWYRQTLGQGPEFLTYFQNEAQLEKSRLLSDRFSAERPKGSFSTLEIQRTEQGDSAMYLCASSFDRGQGDTEAFFGQGTRLTVV.

This clone was found a few times. The rearrangement links TRBV4-1 to TRBJ2-6, with 7 bases that match TRBD1. This CDR3 is built from 17 residues. J gave up 3 bases and V 1 base, and 6 bases lay outside the gene matches. Germline-derived CDR1 and CDR2 are MGHRA and YSYEKL. As DNA, the CDR3 is TGCGCCAGCAGCCAAGCGACAGGGCTAGTTGGGGCCAACGTCCTGACTTTC. Amino acid sequence: CASSQATGLVGANVLTF.

This clone was observed a handful of times. The gene calls are TRBV15 and TRBJ2-1; 9 bases are shared with TRBD1. CDR3 length: 15 residues. After removal of 5 bases from V and 5 bases from J, the junction contained 7 bases not matched to a gene. From germline, CDR1 is LNHNV and CDR2 YYDKDF (reference sequence). CDR3 protein: CATSSLGQGHNEQFF. The DNA of the CDR3 is TGTGCCACCAGCTCCTTGGGACAGGGCCACAATGAGCAGTTCTTC.

There are a few counts of this clone. This rearrangement joins TRBV11-3 to TRBJ2-1, with D perhaps matching TRBD2 (5 bases). The CDR3 extends over 15 amino acids. The germline V gene encodes CDR1 SGHNT and CDR2 YENEEA. The V end was cut by 0 bases, the J end by 9 bases, with 15 bases between. The CDR3 nucleotides are TGTGCCAGCAGCTTAGATAGCCTAGCCTGGAGTGAGCAGTTCTTC. This sequence encodes CASSLDSLAWSEQFF.

The table lists this clone with a few counts. This sample includes further DNA sequences coding for the same CDR3. The CDR3 DNA follows: TGTGCCATCAGTGAGTCGGGGGGAACCTACGAGCAGTACTTC. Translation: CAISESGGTYEQYF. The chain employs TRBV10-3 and TRBJ2-7; weak D call: TRBD2 (6 bases). With 0 bases removed from V and 2 bases from J, the gap between germline ends came to 8 bases. The CDR3 loop spans 14 amino acids. Per the germline V gene, CDR1 is ENHRY and CDR2 is SYGVKD.

In its sample, this clone was seen a few times. The rearrangement joins TRBV28 to TRBJ2-4; D might be TRBD1 or TRBD2, each matching 5 bases. CDR1 is MDHEN, CDR2 SYDVKM, per germline. CDR3 length: 17 amino acids. The ends were cut back, 5 bases at V and 3 bases at J, with 20 bases in the middle. The CDR3 here is CASSPLPGRQGKNIQYF. The CDR3 DNA sequence: TGTGCCAGCAGTCCGTTACCGGGACGCCAAGGCAAAAACATTCAGTACTTC.

The rearrangement links TRBV14 to TRBJ1-2; maybe TRBD1 (6 bases). The CDR3 runs to 13 residues. Trimming stripped 0 bases from V and 4 bases from J, with 6 bases between. The germline V gene encodes CDR1 SGHDN and CDR2 FVKESK. The CDR3 loop reads CASSQEGAYGYTF. The CDR3 DNA is TGTGCCAGCAGCCAAGAGGGGGCCTATGGCTACACCTTC.

The J gene is TRBJ2-5, the V gene TRBV6-1, with TRBD2 matching over 11 bases. This CDR3 is 15 amino acids long. Trimming cost V 4 bases and J 2 bases; bases outside gene matches: 3. Germline lookup yields CDR1 MNHNS and CDR2 SASEGT. This CDR3 is CASSVSGGVQETQYF. CDR3 bases: TGTGCCAGCAGTGTTAGCGGGGGGGTACAAGAGACCCAGTACTTC.

The V and J genes are TRBV29-1 and TRBJ2-7, with a weak D call TRBD1 (5 bases). This CDR3 comprises 12 residues. The V and J ends lost 4 bases and 2 bases respectively, with 9 bases between them. Per germline, CDR1 SQVTM and CDR2 ANQGSEA. The CDR3 DNA sequence: TGCAGCGTTGGGACAACCCCCTACGAGCAGTACTTC. Its translation: CSVGTTPYEQYF.

This clone was counted only a few times. The chain uses TRBV18 and TRBJ2-7; unclear D gene. Trimming shortened V by 3 bases and J by 12 bases, and 18 bases separated the two germline ends. CDR1 KGHSH and CDR2 LQKENI come from the germline V gene. The CDR3 is 13 residues long. For the CDR3, the DNA is TGTGCCAGCTCACCTGCCGATCAGAGGAGTGGGTACTTC. Its translation is CASSPADQRSGYF.

The J gene is TRBJ2-3, the V gene TRBV9, with D maybe TRBD2 (5 bases). In germline, CDR1 is SGDLS, CDR2 YYNGEE. The CDR3 is made up of 12 amino acids. The V end lost 3 bases, the J end lost 8 bases, and 10 bases lay between the germline ends. In DNA, the CDR3 is TGTGCCAGCAGCGGAACTAGACTTACGCAGTATTTT. This gives the protein CASSGTRLTQYF.

This rearrangement joins TRBV6-5 to TRBJ1-2; D unresolved. Per the germline V gene, CDR1 is MNHEY and CDR2 is SVGAGI. V lost 5 bases and J 1 base, leaving 14 bases between the germline ends. The CDR3 has 15 amino acids. The CDR3 loop reads CASSPSIANNYGYTF. CDR3 coding DNA: TGTGCCAGCAGTCCCTCCATAGCTAATAACTATGGCTACACCTTC.

This clone was seen a handful of times. V is TRBV30 and J is TRBJ1-5; the match to TRBD1 covers 8 bases. This CDR3 has 13 amino acids. V lost 5 bases, J lost 5 bases, and 5 bases stayed unmatched. Germline CDR1 and CDR2: GTSNPN and SVGIG (reference sequence). The CDR3 DNA is TGTGCCTGGGACAGGGGCGCGGATCAGCCCCAGCATTTT. Encoded protein: CAWDRGADQPQHF. The full variable domain, its missing parts supplied by reference TRBV30 and TRBJ1-5, is SQTIHQWPATLVQPVGSPLSLECTVEGTSNPNLYWYRQAAGRGLQLLFYSVGIGQISSEVPQNLSASRPQDRQFILSSKKLLLSDSGFYLCAWDRGADQPQHFGDGTRLSIL.

This chain links TRBV9 with TRBJ1-2; possible D gene TRBD1, 5 bases. The CDR3 covers 19 residues. Germline V lookup: CDR1 SGDLS, CDR2 YYNGEE. Trimming left V 3 bases short and J 6 bases short, with 30 bases between. The CDR3: CASSGGAADVNLYPHGYTF. CDR3 nucleotide sequence: TGTGCCAGCAGCGGAGGGGCGGCAGACGTGAACCTCTATCCTCATGGCTACACCTTC.

This clone has more than one count but fewer than ten. This rearrangement joins TRBV28 to TRBJ2-3; no clear D gene. CDR3 length equals 13 residues. Germline lookup yields CDR1 MDHEN and CDR2 SYDVKM. The germline V and J ends were trimmed by 5 bases and 4 bases, with 10 bases remaining between them. CDR3 nucleotides: TGTGCCAGCAGTCCCTCTTCTGCAGATACGCAGTATTTT. It specifies CASSPSSADTQYF.

The gene calls are TRBV7-9 and TRBJ2-5, with D perhaps matching TRBD1 (6 bases). The length of the CDR3 is 14 residues. Trimming shortened V by 2 bases and J by 2 bases, and 9 bases separated the two germline ends. CDR1 and CDR2 (germline): SEHNR, FQNEAQ (reference sequence). This chain's CDR3 is CASSLQGNQETQYF. Written as DNA, the CDR3 is TGTGCCAGCAGCTTACAGGGGAATCAAGAGACCCAGTACTTC.